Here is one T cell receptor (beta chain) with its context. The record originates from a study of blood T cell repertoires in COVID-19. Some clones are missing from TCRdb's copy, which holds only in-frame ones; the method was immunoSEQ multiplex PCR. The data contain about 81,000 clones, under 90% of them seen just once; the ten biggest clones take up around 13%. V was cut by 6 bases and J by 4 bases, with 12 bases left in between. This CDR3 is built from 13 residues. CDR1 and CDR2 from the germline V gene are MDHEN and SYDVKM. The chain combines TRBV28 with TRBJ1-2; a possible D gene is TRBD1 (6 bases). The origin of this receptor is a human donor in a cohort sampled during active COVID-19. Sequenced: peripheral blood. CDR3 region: CASRPGVPYGYTF. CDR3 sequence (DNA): TGTGCCAGCAGACCAGGGGTCCCCTATGGCTACACCTTC.